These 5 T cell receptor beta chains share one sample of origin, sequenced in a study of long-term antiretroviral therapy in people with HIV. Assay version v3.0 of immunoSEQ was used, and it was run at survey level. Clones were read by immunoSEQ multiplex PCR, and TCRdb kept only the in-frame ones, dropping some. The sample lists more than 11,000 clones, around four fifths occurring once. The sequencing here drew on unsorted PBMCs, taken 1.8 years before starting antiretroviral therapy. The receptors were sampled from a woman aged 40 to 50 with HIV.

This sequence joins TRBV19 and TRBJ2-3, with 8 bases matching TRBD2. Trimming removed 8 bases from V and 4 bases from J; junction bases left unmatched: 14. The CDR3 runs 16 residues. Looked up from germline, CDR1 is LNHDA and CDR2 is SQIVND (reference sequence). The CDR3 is CASAYFSGAGADTQYF. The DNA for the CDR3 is TGTGCCAGTGCCTATTTTAGCGGGGCGGGGGCAGATACGCAGTATTTT.

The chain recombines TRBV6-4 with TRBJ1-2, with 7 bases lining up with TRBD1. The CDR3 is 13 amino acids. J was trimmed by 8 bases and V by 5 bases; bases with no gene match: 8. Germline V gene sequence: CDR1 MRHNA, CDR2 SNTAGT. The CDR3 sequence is CASSPTGIFGYTF. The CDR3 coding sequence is TGTGCCAGCAGTCCGACAGGGATTTTCGGCTACACCTTC.

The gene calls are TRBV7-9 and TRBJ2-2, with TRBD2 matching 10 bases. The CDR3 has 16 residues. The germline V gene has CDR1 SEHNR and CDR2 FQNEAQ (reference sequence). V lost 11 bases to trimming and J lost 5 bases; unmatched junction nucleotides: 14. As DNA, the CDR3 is TGTGCCCCAGAGAGCGGGAGGGCCTTGAGTACCGGGGAGCTGTTTTTT. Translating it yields CAPESGRALSTGELFF.

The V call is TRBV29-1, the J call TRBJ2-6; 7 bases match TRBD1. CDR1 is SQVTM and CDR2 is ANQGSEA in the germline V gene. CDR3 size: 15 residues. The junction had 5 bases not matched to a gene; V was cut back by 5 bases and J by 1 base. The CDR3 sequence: CSVRTGTSGANVLTF. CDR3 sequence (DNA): TGCAGCGTTCGGACAGGTACTTCTGGGGCCAACGTCCTGACTTTC.

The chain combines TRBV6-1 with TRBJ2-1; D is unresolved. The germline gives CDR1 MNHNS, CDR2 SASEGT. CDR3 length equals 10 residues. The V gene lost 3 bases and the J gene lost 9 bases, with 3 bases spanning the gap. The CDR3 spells CASSEGEQFF. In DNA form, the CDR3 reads TGTGCCAGCAGTGAGGGTGAGCAGTTCTTC.